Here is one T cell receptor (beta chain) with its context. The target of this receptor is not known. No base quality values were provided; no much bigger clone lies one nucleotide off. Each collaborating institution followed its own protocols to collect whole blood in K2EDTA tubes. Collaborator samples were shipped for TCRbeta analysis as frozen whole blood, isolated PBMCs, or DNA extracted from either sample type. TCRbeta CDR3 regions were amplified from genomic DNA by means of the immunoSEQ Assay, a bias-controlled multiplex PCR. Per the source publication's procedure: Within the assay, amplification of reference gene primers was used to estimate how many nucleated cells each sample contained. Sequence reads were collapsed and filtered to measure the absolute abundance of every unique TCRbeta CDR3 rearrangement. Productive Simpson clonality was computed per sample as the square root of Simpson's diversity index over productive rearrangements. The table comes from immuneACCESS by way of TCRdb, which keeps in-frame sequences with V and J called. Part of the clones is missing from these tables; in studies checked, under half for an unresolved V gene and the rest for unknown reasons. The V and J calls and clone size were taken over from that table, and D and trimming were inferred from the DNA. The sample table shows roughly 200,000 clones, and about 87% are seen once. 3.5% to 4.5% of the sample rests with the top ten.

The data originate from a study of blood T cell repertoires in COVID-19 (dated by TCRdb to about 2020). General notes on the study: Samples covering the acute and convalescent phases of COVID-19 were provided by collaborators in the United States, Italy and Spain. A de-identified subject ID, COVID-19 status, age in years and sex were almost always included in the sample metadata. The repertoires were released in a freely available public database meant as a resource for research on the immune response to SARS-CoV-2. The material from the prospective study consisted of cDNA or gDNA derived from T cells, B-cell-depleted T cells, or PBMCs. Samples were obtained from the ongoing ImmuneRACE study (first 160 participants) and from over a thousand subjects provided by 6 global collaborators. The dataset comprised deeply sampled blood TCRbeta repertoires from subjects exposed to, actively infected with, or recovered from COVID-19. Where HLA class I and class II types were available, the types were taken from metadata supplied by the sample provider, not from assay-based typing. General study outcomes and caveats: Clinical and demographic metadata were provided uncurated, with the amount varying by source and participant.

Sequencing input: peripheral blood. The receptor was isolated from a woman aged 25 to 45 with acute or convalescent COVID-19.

The DNA sequence follows: TGTGCCAGCAGTTACTCAGCGAGGTCCTACAATGAGCAGTTCTTC. It is translated as CASSYSARSYNEQFF. Rearrangement joined TRBV6-5 to TRBJ2-1, with no D gene named confidently. The CDR3, from cysteine to phenylalanine, totals 15 residues. The only DNA kept is the CDR3, 45 bases in frame from the first base. Cut back by 0 bases and 1 base, the V and J ends lie 7 bases apart. According to the germline V gene, CDR1 reads MNHEY and CDR2 reads SVGAGI.